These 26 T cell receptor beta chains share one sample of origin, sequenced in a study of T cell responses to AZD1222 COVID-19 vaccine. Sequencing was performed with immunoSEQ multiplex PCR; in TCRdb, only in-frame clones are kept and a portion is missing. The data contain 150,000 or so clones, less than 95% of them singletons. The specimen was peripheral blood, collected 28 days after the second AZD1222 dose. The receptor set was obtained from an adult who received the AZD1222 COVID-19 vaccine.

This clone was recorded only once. The CDR3 region is CSVATGTGNQPQHF. The DNA for the CDR3 is TGCAGCGTTGCTACCGGGACAGGGAATCAGCCCCAGCATTTT. V usage is TRBV29-1 and J usage is TRBJ1-5; 9 bases line up with TRBD1. The CDR3 loop spans 14 amino acids. Trimming cost V 4 bases and J 4 bases; bases outside gene matches: 5. The germline CDR1 and CDR2 sequences are SQVTM and ANQGSEA.

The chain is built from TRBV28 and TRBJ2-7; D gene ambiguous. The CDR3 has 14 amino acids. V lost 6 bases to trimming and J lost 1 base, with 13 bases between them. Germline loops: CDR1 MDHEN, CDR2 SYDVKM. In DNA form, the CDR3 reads TGTGCCAGCAGCCGGGCAGGCCTATCCTACGAGCAGTACTTC. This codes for CASSRAGLSYEQYF.

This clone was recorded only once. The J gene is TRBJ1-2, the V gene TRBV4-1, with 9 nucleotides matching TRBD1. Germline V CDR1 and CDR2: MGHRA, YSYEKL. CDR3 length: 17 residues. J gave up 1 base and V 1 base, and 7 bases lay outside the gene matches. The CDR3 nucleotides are TGCGCCAGCAGCCAAGTTACACAGGGGGCTGGTAACTATGGCTACACCTTC. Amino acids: CASSQVTQGAGNYGYTF.

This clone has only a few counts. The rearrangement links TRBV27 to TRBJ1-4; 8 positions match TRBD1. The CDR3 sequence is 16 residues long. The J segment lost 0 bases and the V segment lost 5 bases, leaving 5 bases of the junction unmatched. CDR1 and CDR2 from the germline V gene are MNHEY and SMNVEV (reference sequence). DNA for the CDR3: TGTGCCAGCAGTCCAACAGGGGGTCCAACTAATGAAAAACTGTTTTTT. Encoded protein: CASSPTGGPTNEKLFF.

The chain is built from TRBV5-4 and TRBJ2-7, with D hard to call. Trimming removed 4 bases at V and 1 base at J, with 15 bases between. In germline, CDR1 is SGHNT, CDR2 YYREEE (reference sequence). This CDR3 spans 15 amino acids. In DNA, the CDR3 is TGTGCCAGCAGCCCGAGCCCCCCGGCTTCCTACGAGCAGTACTTC. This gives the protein CASSPSPPASYEQYF.

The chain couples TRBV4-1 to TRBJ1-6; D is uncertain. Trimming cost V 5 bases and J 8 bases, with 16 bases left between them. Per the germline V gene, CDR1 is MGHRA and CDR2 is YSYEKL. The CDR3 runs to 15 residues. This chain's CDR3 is CASSFDVRLDSPLHF. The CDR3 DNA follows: TGCGCCAGCAGCTTCGACGTCCGTTTGGATTCACCCCTCCACTTT.

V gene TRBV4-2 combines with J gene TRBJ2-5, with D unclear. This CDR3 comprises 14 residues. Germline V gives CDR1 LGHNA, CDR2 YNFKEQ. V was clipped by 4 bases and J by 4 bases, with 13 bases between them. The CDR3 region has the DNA TGTGCCAGCAGCCTAGACGGTGTATCAGAGACCCAGTACTTC. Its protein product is CASSLDGVSETQYF.

CDR3 in DNA: TGTGCCAGTGTCCCCCGGGACAGACCGGGGTTCTATGGCTACACCTTC. Protein product: CASVPRDRPGFYGYTF. This chain joins TRBV19 and TRBJ1-2; 7 nucleotides agree with TRBD1. Germline assignment: CDR1 LNHDA and CDR2 SQIVND (reference sequence). The CDR3 is made up of 16 amino acids. Losses at the gene ends were 8 bases for V and 4 bases for J; bases not matched to a gene: 16.

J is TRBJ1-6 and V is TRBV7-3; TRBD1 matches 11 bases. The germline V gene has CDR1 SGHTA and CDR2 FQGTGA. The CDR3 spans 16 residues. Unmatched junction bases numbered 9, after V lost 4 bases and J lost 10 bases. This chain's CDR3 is CASSSSGGTGGSPLHF. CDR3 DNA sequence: TGTGCCAGCAGCTCATCGGGTGGGACAGGGGGGTCACCCCTCCACTTT. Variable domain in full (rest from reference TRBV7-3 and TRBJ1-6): GAGVSQTPSNKVTEKGKYVELRCDPISGHTALYWYRQSLGQGPEFLIYFQGTGAADDSGLPNDRFFAVRPEGSVSTLKIQRTERGDSAVYLCASSSSGGTGGSPLHFGNGTRLTVT.

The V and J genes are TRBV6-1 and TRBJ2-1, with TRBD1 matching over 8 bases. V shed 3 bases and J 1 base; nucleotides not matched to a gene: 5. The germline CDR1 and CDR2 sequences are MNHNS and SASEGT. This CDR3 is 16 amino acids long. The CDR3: CASSDLNRGSYNEQFF. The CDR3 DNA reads TGTGCCAGCAGTGATCTGAACAGGGGGTCCTACAATGAGCAGTTCTTC.

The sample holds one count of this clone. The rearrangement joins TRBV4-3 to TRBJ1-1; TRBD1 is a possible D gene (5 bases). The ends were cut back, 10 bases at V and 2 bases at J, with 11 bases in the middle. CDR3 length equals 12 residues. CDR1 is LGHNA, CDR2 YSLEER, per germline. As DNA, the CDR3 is TGCGCCACCCGGGACGGTAACACTGAAGCTTTCTTT. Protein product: CATRDGNTEAFF.

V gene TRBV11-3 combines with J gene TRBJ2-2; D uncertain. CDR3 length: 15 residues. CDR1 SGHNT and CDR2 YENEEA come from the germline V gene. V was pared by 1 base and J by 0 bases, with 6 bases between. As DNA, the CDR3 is TGTGCCAGCAGCTTAGGTTCGTCGAACACCGGGGAGCTGTTTTTT. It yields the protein CASSLGSSNTGELFF. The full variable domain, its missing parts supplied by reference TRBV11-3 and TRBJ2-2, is EAGVVQSPRYKIIEKKQPVAFWCNPISGHNTLYWYLQNLGQGPELLIRYENEEAVDDSQLPKDRFSAERLKGVDSTLKIQPAELGDSAVYLCASSLGSSNTGELFFGEGSRLTVL.

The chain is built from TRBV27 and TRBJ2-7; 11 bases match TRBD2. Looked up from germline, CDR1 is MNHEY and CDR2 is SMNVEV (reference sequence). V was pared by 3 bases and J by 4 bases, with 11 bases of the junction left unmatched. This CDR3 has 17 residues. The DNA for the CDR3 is TGTGCCAGCAGTTTTAAGGCACCTAGCGGGGGGTTGTACGAGCAGTACTTC. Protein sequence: CASSFKAPSGGLYEQYF.

Here the CDR3 reads CASSMGASLSTDTQYF. CDR3 sequence (DNA): TGTGCCAGTAGTATGGGGGCCAGCCTTAGCACAGATACGCAGTATTTT. This chain uses TRBV19 with TRBJ2-3, with TRBD1 as a possible D gene (6 bases). Germline V CDR1 and CDR2: LNHDA, SQIVND (reference sequence). With 3 bases removed from V and 0 bases from J, the gap between germline ends came to 13 bases. The CDR3 consists of 16 residues. The variable domain in full, completed from reference TRBV19 and TRBJ2-3, reads DGGITQSPKYLFRKEGQNVTLSCEQNLNHDAMYWYRQDPGQGLRLIYYSQIVNDFQKGDIAEGYSVSREKKESFPLTVTSAQKNPTAFYLCASSMGASLSTDTQYFGPGTRLTVL.

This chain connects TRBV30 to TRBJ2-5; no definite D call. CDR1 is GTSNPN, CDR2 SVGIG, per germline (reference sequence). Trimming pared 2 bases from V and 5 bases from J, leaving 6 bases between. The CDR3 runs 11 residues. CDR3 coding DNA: TGTGCCTGGAGTCAATCCGAGACCCAGTACTTC. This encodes CAWSQSETQYF. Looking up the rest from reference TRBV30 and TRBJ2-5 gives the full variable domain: SQTIHQWPATLVQPVGSPLSLECTVEGTSNPNLYWYRQAAGRGLQLLFYSVGIGQISSEVPQNLSASRPQDRQFILSSKKLLLSDSGFYLCAWSQSETQYFGPGTRLLVL.

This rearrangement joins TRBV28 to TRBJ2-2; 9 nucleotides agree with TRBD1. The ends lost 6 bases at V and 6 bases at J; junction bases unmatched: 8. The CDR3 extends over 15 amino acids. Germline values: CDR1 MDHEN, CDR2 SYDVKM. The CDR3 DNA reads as TGTGCCAGCAGCCCCAACAGGGGGCGGGCCGGGGAGCTGTTTTTT. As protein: CASSPNRGRAGELFF.

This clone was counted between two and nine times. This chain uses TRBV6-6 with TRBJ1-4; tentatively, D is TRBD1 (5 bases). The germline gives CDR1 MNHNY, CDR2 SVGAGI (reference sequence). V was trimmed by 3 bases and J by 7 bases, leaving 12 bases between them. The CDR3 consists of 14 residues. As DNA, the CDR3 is TGTGCCAGCAGTTATGGGGCAAGCAGTGAAAAACTGTTTTTT. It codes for CASSYGASSEKLFF.

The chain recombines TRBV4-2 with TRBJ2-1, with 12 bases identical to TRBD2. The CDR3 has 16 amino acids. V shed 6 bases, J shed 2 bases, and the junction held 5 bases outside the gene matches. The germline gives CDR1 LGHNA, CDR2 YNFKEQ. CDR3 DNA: TGTGCCAGCAGTCGGGCTAGCGGGAGGGCCTACAATGAGCAGTTCTTC. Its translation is CASSRASGRAYNEQFF.

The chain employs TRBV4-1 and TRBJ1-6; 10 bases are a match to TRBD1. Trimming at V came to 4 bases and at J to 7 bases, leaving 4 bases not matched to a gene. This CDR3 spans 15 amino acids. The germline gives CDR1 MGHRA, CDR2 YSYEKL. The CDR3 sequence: CASSPGQGPNSPLHF. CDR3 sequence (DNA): TGCGCCAGCAGCCCGGGACAGGGGCCAAATTCACCCCTCCACTTT.

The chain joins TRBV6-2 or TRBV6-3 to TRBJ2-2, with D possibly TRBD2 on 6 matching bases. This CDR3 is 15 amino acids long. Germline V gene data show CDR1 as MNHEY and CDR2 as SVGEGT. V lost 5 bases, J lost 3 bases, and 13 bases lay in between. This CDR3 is CASSGLANDTGELFF. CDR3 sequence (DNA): TGTGCCAGCAGTGGCCTAGCGAACGACACCGGGGAGCTGTTTTTT.

Written as DNA, the CDR3 is TGTGCCAGCACCACAGCGAGCTCTGGGGCCAACGTCCTGACTTTC. Its protein is CASTTASSGANVLTF. The gene calls are TRBV6-5 and TRBJ2-6; D call uncertain. The CDR3 contains 15 residues. Germline V gene lookup returns CDR1 MNHEY and CDR2 SVGAGI. V was cut by 7 bases and J by 0 bases, with 10 bases left in between.

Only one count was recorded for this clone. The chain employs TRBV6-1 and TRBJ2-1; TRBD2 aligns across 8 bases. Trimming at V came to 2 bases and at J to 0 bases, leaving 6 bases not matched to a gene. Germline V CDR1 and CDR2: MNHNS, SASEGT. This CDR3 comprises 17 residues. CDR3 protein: CASSERSGGPSYNEQFF. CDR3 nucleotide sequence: TGTGCCAGCAGTGAACGGAGCGGGGGCCCCTCCTACAATGAGCAGTTCTTC.

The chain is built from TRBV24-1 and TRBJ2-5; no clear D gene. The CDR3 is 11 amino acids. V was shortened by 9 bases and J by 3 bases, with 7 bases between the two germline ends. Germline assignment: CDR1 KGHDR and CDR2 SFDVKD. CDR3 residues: CATSVEETQYF. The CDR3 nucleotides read TGTGCCACCTCAGTGGAAGAGACCCAGTACTTC.

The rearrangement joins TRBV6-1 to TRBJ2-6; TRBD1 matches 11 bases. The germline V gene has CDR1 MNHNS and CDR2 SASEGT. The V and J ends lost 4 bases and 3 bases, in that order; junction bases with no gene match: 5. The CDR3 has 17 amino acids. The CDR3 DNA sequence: TGTGCCAGCAGTGTCGGACAGGGGGCAGGTGGGGCCAACGTCCTGACTTTC. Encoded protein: CASSVGQGAGGANVLTF.

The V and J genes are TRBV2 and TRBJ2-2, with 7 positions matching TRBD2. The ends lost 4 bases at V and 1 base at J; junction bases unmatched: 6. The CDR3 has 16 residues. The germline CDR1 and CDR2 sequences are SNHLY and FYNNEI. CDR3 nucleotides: TGTGCCAGCAGTGTGGAGGGCGGGGGGAACACCGGGGAGCTGTTTTTT. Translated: CASSVEGGGNTGELFF.

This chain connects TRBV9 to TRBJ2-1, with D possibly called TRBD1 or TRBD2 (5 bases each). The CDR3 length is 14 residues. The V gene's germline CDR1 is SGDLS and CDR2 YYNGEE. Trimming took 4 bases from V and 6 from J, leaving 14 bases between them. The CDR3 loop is CASSPGASGNEQFF. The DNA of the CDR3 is TGTGCCAGCAGCCCCGGGGCCTCCGGCAATGAGCAGTTCTTC.